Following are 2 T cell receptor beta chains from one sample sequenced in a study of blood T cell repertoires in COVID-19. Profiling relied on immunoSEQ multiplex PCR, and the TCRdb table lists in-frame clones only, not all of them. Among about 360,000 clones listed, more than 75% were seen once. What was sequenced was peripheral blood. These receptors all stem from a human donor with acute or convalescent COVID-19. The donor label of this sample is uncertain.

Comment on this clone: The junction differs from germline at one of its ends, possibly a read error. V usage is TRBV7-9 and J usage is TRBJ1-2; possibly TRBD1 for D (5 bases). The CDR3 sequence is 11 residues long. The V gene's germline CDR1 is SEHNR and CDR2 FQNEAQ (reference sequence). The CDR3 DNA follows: TGTGCCAGCAGCTTAGCGGGGCCTCCCCTCTTC. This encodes CASSLAGPPLF.

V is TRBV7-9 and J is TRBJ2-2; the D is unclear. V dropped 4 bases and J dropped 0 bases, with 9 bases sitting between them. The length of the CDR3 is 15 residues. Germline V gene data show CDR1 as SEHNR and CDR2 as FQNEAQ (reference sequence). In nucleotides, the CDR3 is TGTGCCAGCAGCTCTTATTCTTCGAACACCGGGGAGCTGTTTTTT. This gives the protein CASSSYSSNTGELFF.